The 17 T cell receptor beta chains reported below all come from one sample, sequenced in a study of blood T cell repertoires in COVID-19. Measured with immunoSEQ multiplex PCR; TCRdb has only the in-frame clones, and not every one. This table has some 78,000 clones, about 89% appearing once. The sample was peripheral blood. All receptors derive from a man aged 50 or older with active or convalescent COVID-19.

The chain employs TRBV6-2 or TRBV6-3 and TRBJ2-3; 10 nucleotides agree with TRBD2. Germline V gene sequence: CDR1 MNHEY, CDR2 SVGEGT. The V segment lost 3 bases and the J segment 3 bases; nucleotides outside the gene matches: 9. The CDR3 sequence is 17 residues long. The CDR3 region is CASSYGLAGARTDTQYF. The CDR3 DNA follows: TGTGCCAGCAGTTATGGCCTAGCGGGGGCCCGTACAGATACGCAGTATTTT.

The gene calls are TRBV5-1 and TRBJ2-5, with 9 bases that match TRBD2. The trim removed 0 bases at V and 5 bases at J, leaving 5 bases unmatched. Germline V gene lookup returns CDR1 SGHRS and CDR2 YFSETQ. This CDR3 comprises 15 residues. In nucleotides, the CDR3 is TGCGCCAGCAGCTTGGGGGCTAGCGGGGTGGAGACCCAGTACTTC. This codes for CASSLGASGVETQYF.

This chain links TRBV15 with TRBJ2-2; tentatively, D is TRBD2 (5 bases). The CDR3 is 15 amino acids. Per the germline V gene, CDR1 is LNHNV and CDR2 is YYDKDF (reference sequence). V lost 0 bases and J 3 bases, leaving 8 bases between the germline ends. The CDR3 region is CATSRESRDTGELFF. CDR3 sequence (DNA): TGTGCCACCAGCAGAGAATCGCGGGACACCGGGGAGCTGTTTTTT.

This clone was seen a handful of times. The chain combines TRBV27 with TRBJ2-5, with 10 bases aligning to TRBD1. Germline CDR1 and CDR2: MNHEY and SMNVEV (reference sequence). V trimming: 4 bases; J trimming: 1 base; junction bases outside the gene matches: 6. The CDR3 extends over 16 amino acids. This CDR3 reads CASSSLGQGPQETQYF. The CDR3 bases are TGTGCCAGCAGTTCTTTGGGACAGGGGCCCCAAGAGACCCAGTACTTC.

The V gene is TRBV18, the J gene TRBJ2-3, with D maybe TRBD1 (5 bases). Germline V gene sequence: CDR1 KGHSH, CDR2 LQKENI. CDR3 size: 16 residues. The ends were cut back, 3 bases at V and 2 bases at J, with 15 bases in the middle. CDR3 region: CASSPPVGENTDTQYF. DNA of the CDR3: TGTGCCAGCTCACCTCCAGTAGGGGAAAACACAGATACGCAGTATTTT.

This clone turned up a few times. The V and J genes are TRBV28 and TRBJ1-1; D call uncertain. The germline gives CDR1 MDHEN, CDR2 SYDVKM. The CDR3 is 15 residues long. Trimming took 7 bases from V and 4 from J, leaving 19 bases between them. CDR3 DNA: TGTGCCAGCATCGGGCGCGGGAGGACGGGCACTGAAGCTTTCTTT. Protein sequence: CASIGRGRTGTEAFF.

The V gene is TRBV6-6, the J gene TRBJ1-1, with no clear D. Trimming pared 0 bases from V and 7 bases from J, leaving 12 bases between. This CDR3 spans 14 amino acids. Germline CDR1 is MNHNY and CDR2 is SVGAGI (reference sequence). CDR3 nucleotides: TGTGCCAGCAGTTACTCAGCACGTTCCGGTGAAGCTTTCTTT. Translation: CASSYSARSGEAFF.

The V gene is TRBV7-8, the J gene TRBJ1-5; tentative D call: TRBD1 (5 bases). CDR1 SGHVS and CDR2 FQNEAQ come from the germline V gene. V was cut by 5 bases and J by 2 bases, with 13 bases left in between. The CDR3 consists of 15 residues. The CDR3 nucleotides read TGTGCCAGCAGCCTCGATGGGGCCCGCAATCAGCCCCAGCATTTT. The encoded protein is CASSLDGARNQPQHF.

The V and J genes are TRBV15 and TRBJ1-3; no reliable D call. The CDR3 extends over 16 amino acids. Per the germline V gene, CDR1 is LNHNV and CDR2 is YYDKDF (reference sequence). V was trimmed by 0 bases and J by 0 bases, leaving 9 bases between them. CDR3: CATSRDLSVSGNTIYF. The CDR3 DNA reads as TGTGCCACCAGCAGAGATCTGAGCGTCTCTGGAAACACCATATATTTT.

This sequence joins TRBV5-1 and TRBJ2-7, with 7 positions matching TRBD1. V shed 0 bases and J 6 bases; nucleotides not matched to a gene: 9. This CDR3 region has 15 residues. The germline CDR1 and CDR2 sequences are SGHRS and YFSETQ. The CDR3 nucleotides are TGCGCCAGCAGCTTGGCCGAAAGGGGGCTAAGCGAGCAGTACTTC. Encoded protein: CASSLAERGLSEQYF.

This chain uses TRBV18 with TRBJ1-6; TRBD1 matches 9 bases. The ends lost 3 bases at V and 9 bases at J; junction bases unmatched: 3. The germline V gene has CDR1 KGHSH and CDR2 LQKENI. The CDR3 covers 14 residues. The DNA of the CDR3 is TGTGCCAGCTCACCGGGACAGGGTGCTTCACCCCTCCACTTT. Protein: CASSPGQGASPLHF.

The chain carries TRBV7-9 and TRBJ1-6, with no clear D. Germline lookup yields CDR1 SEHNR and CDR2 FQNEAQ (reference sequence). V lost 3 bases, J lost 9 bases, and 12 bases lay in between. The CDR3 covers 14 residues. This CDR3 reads CASSFGGSGSPLHF. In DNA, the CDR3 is TGTGCCAGCAGCTTTGGAGGGAGCGGTTCACCCCTCCACTTT.

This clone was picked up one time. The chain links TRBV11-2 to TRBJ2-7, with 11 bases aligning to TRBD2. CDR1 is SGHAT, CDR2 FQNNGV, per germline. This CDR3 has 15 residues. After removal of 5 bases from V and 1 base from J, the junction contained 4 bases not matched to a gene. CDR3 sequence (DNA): TGTGCCAGCAGCCGACTAGCGGGGTCTTCCTACGAGCAGTACTTC. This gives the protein CASSRLAGSSYEQYF.

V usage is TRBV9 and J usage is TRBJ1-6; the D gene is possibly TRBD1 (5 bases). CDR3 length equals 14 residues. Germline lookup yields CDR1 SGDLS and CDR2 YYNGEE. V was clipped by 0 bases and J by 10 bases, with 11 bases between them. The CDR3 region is CASSVVGGWSPLHF. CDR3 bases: TGTGCCAGCAGCGTAGTCGGGGGTTGGTCACCCCTCCACTTT.

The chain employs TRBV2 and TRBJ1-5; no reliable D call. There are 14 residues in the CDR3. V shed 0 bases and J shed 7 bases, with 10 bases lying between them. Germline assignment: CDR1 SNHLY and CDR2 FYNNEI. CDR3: CASSEATREQPQHF. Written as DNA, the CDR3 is TGTGCCAGCAGTGAAGCGACCCGGGAGCAGCCCCAGCATTTT.

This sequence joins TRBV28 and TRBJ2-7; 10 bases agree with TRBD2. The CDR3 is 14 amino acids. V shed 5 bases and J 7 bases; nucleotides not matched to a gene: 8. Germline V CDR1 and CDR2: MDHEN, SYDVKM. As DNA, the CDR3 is TGTGCCAGCAGTCAGCGGGGGGGGAGTAGGGAGCAGTACTTC. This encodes CASSQRGGSREQYF. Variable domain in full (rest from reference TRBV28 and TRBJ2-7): DVKVTQSSRYLVKRTGEKVFLECVQDMDHENMFWYRQDPGLGLRLIYFSYDVKMKEKGDIPEGYSVSREKKERFSLILESASTNQTSMYLCASSQRGGSREQYFGPGTRLTVT.

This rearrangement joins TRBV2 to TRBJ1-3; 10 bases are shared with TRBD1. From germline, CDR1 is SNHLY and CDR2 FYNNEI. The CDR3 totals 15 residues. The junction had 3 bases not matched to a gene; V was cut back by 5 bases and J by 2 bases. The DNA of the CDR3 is TGTGCCAGCAGTCCCGGACAGGGGGCTGGAAACACCATATATTTT. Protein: CASSPGQGAGNTIYF.